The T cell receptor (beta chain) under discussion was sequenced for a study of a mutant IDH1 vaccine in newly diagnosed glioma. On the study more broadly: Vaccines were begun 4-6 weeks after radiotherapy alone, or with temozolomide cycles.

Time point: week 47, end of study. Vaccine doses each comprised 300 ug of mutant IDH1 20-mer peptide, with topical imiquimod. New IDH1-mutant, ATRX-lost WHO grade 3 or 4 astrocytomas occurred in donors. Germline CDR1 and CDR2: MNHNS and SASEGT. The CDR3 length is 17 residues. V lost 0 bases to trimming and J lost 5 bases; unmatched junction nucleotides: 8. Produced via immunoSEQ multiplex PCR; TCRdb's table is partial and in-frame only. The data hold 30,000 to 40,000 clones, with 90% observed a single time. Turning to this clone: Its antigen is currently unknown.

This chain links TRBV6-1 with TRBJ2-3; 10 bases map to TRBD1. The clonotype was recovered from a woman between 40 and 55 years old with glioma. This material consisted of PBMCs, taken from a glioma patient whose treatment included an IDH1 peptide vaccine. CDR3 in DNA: TGTGCCAGCAGTGAAGCCCTTGGACAGGGGGGGGGAGATACGCAGTATTTT. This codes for CASSEALGQGGGDTQYF.